This entry describes one T cell receptor beta chain. None of the donors, who were healthy HIV-negative adults, had recently had acute infections or vaccinations. With V trimmed by 3 bases and J by 0 bases, 10 bases remained unmatched. Looked up from germline, CDR1 is KGHSH and CDR2 is LQKENI. CDR3 size: 18 residues. The data originate from a study of shared clonotypes between healthy human individuals. Across the whole study: Donors consisted of two women and a few men between 18 and 49. Each donor had three CD4 naive, three CD4 memory, two CD8 naive and one CD8 memory plate.

The table came from immunoSEQ multiplex PCR; TCRdb's copy has only in-frame clones and leaves some out. The sample lists roughly 2 million clones, 85% to 95% seen once, with around 0.13% in the top ten. Specimen: naive CD4+ T cells sorted from blood. Subset defined: CD45RA+ positively selected. J is TRBJ2-1 and V is TRBV18, with 8 bases identical to TRBD1. This TCR derives from a man between 18 and 29 years old in good health. The CDR3 loop reads CASSPTLGQESSYNEQFF. The DNA of the CDR3 is TGTGCCAGCTCACCGACCCTGGGACAGGAGTCCTCCTACAATGAGCAGTTCTTC.